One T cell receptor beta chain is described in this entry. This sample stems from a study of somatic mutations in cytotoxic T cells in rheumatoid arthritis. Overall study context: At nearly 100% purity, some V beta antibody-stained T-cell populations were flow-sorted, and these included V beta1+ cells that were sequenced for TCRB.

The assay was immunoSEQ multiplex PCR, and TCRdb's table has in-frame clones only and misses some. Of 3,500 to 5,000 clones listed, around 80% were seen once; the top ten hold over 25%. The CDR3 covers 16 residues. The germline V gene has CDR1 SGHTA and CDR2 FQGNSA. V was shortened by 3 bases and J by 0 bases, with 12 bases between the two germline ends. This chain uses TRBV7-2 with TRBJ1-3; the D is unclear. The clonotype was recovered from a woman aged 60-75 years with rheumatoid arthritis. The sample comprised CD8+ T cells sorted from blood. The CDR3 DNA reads TGTGCCAGCAGCTTTACTCCCGGGAGCTCTGGAAACACCATATATTTT. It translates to CASSFTPGSSGNTIYF.